These 2 T cell receptor beta chains originate from one sample sequenced in a study of T cell repertoires in cytomegalovirus infection. TCRdb fed the reads into MiXCR, producing one record per CDR3 protein. This sample yields 250,000 to 300,000 distinct CDR3 sequences, of which more than 15% are seen a single time; roughly 50% belongs to the top ten. Sequenced material: CD8+ T cells from PBMCs. All receptors derive from a human donor in good health (CMV status not recorded). Some clones in this sample may be carry-over from other donors' samples.

This sequence joins TRBV6-2 or TRBV6-3 and TRBJ1-5; no clear D. Germline values: CDR1 MNHEY, CDR2 SVGEGT. The V gene lost 2 bases and the J gene lost 0 bases, with 11 bases spanning the gap. The CDR3 is made up of 16 amino acids. This CDR3 reads CASSYGDEVSNQPQHF. In DNA, the CDR3 is TGTGCCAGCAGTTACGGGGATGAGGTTAGCAATCAGCCCCAGCATTTT.

The genes are TRBV20-1 and TRBJ2-7, with D unclear. V dropped 2 bases and J dropped 2 bases, with 13 bases sitting between them. The CDR3 is made up of 14 amino acids. Germline assignment: CDR1 DFQATT and CDR2 SNEGSKA (reference sequence). Here the CDR3 reads CSARHTEGTYEQYF. As DNA, the CDR3 is TGCAGTGCTAGACACACTGAAGGGACCTACGAGCAGTACTTC.